Listed below are T cell receptor beta chains from one sample, sequenced in a study of identifying expanded T cells in peripheral blood. Here immunoSEQ multiplex PCR was the method, and the copy in TCRdb shows in-frame clones only, minus some. The repertoire holds 60,000 to 70,000 clones, more than 75% seen once, with under 5% in the top ten. Sequenced material: blood. These receptors were taken from a person aged 18 to 75 in good health. Each CDR3 is given with its conserved first and last residue. D genes are given only for firm matches. Only some rows state a clone size, as once, few, many or a class for expanded clones.

TRBV18	TRBJ2-7	15	NA	NA	CASSPEQGKRSEQYF	TGTGCCAGCTCACCAGAACAGGGAAAACGGTCCGAGCAGTACTTC
TRBV7-6	TRBJ2-5	13	NA	NA	CASSSGNQETQYF	TGTGCCAGCAGCTCTGGAAACCAAGAGACCCAGTACTTC
TRBV5-1	TRBJ2-1	16	NA	TRBD2	CASGSGTSGINNEQFF	TGCGCCAGCGGATCCGGGACTAGCGGTATTAACAATGAGCAGTTCTTC
TRBV30	TRBJ2-2	12	NA	NA	CAWGARTGELFF	TGTGCCTGGGGGGCTCGAACCGGGGAGCTGTTTTTT
TRBV6-5	TRBJ2-3	14	NA	TRBD1	CASSPVPTGGTQYF	TGTGCCAGCAGCCCCGTTCCGACAGGGGGTACGCAGTATTTT
TRBV27	TRBJ1-3	14	NA	NA	CASSPGGSGNTIYF	TGTGCCAGCAGTCCCGGGGGCTCTGGAAACACCATATATTTT
TRBV4-1	TRBJ2-7	16	once	TRBD1	CASSLRLGQGRHEQYF	TGCGCCAGCAGCCTAAGACTGGGACAGGGTCGGCACGAGCAGTACTTC
TRBV5-1	TRBJ2-2	17	NA	TRBD1	CASGFPSGTGGSGELFF	TGCGCCAGCGGTTTCCCTTCCGGGACAGGGGGCTCCGGGGAGCTGTTTTTT
TRBV4-2	TRBJ1-5	14	NA	NA	CASSQPGNNQPQHF	TGTGCCAGCAGCCAACCGGGAAACAATCAGCCCCAGCATTTT
TRBV28	TRBJ1-5	13	few	NA	CASMDSPLRPQHF	TGTGCCAGCATGGACAGCCCTCTTCGGCCCCAGCATTTT
TRBV10-2	TRBJ2-5	14	NA	NA	CASSESRGRSAQYF	TGCGCCAGCAGTGAGAGCAGGGGCCGGTCGGCCCAGTACTTC
TRBV6-5	TRBJ2-7	15	NA	TRBD1	CASSSYGQGGYEQYF	TGTGCCAGCAGTTCTTATGGACAGGGAGGCTACGAGCAGTACTTC
TRBV27	TRBJ2-2	18	NA	NA	CASSAFWSGEPNTGELFF	TGTGCCAGCAGTGCCTTTTGGAGCGGAGAGCCGAACACCGGGGAGCTGTTTTTT
TRBV9	TRBJ2-1	19	NA	TRBD2	CASSVDPRRASGRGNEQFF	TGTGCCAGCAGCGTAGATCCCCGGCGAGCTAGCGGGAGGGGCAATGAGCAGTTCTTC
TRBV13	TRBJ2-1	14	NA	NA	CASSPGLSSRAQFF	TGTGCCAGCAGTCCGGGACTTTCCTCCCGAGCCCAGTTCTTC
TRBV6-4	TRBJ2-3	15	few	NA	CASSEMAGSTDTQYF	TGTGCCAGCAGTGAGATGGCAGGTTCCACAGATACGCAGTATTTT
TRBV6-4	TRBJ2-2	14	NA	TRBD2	CASSEDGGAGELFF	TGTGCCAGCAGTGAGGACGGGGGGGCCGGGGAGCTGTTTTTT
TRBV6-4	TRBJ2-1	15	medium-sized	TRBD2	CASSDTSGGANEQFF	TGTGCCAGCAGTGACACTAGCGGGGGGGCCAATGAGCAGTTCTTC
TRBV10-1	TRBJ2-7	14	NA	TRBD2	CASSDRREGHEQYF	TGCGCCAGCAGTGATCGACGGGAGGGCCACGAGCAGTACTTC
TRBV21-1	TRBJ2-1	16	NA	NA	CAIHPPGGSSYNEQFF	TGTGCCATCCATCCCCCGGGGGGAAGCTCCTACAATGAGCAGTTCTTC
TRBV19	TRBJ1-5	16	once	NA	CASSKRTVNSNQPQHF	TGTGCCAGTAGCAAGAGGACGGTAAATAGCAATCAGCCCCAGCATTTT
TRBV5-4	TRBJ1-1	14	NA	NA	CASSFDRGDTEAFF	TGTGCCAGCAGCTTTGACAGAGGTGACACTGAAGCTTTCTTT
TRBV6-6	TRBJ1-2	14	NA	TRBD1	CASSYPGQGDGYTF	TGTGCCAGCAGTTACCCGGGACAGGGAGATGGCTACACCTTC